Listed here are 15 T cell receptor beta chains from one sample, sequenced in a study of T cell responses to AZD1222 COVID-19 vaccine. Profiled with immunoSEQ multiplex PCR; TCRdb holds only in-frame clones, not every one. This table has about 190,000 clones, 80% to 90% appearing once. Source: peripheral blood, taken on day 0 of AZD1222 vaccination. These receptors were collected from an adult in good health.

The genes are TRBV3-1 (or the pseudogene TRBV3-2) and TRBJ1-2; D is ambiguous. CDR1 is LGHDT and CDR2 is YNNKEL in the germline V gene (reference sequence). V shed 2 bases and J shed 8 bases, with 12 bases lying between them. The CDR3 runs to 13 residues. CDR3 region: CASSQSRLGGYTF. The CDR3 bases are TGTGCCAGCAGCCAAAGTCGCCTTGGGGGCTACACCTTC.

J is TRBJ1-5 and V is TRBV6-5; D unclear. V shed 6 bases and J shed 2 bases, with 11 bases lying between them. There are 14 residues in the CDR3. CDR1 is MNHEY and CDR2 is SVGAGI in the germline V gene. CDR3 sequence (DNA): TGTGCCAGCAGCAAAGGGTACGGCAATCAGCCCCAGCATTTT. Protein sequence: CASSKGYGNQPQHF.

The chain combines TRBV27 with TRBJ2-3; the match to TRBD2 covers 7 bases. The CDR3 extends over 17 amino acids. From germline, CDR1 is MNHEY and CDR2 SMNVEV (reference sequence). V gave up 7 bases and J gave up 4 bases; unmatched junction bases: 17. CDR3 amino acids: CASTNLAGDVKADTQYF. CDR3 bases: TGTGCCAGCACGAATCTGGCGGGGGACGTCAAAGCAGATACGCAGTATTTT.

This clone occurred a few times. The V gene is TRBV6-4, the J gene TRBJ1-1; 7 bases fit TRBD1. The CDR3 consists of 13 residues. V was pared by 6 bases and J by 7 bases, with 8 bases of the junction left unmatched. Germline assignment: CDR1 MRHNA and CDR2 SNTAGT. DNA of the CDR3: TGTGCCAGCAGCAGGGGGGAAAGAGATGAAGCTTTCTTT. Translation: CASSRGERDEAFF.

The chain couples TRBV5-5 to TRBJ1-4; 8 bases are a match to TRBD1. With V trimmed by 4 bases and J by 3 bases, 5 bases remained unmatched. CDR3 length equals 15 residues. Germline loops: CDR1 SGHKS, CDR2 YYEKEE (reference sequence). This chain's CDR3 is CASSITGGSNEKLFF. The CDR3 nucleotides are TGTGCCAGCAGCATTACAGGGGGTTCTAATGAAAAACTGTTTTTT.

This clone came up once. V is TRBV9 and J is TRBJ2-1; TRBD2 matches at 10 bases. V was pared by 0 bases and J by 4 bases, with 13 bases of the junction left unmatched. This CDR3 has 19 amino acids. Germline V gives CDR1 SGDLS, CDR2 YYNGEE. The CDR3 loop reads CASSVAPSGGLESYNEQFF. As DNA, the CDR3 is TGTGCCAGCAGCGTAGCTCCTAGCGGGGGCCTAGAATCGTACAATGAGCAGTTCTTC.

The chain couples TRBV7-2 to TRBJ1-1; a weak D match, TRBD1 (5 bases). Germline V CDR1 and CDR2: SGHTA, FQGNSA. V was shortened by 5 bases and J by 4 bases, with 11 bases between the two germline ends. CDR3 length equals 13 residues. CDR3 loop: CASSQQGGTEAFF. The CDR3 DNA is TGTGCCAGCAGCCAGCAGGGTGGCACTGAAGCTTTCTTT. Based on the CDR3 plus reference TRBV7-2 and TRBJ1-1, the full variable domain is GAGVSQSPSNKVTEKGKDVELRCDPISGHTALYWYRQSLGQGLEFLIYFQGNSAPDKSGLPSDRFSAERTGGSVSTLTIQRTQQEDSAVYLCASSQQGGTEAFFGQGTRLTVV.

The chain employs TRBV6-1 and TRBJ1-2; no clear D gene. V was clipped by 3 bases and J by 8 bases, with 19 bases between them. Germline-derived CDR1 and CDR2 are MNHNS and SASEGT. The CDR3 contains 15 residues. Here the CDR3 reads CASSESQNYIRGYTF. The CDR3 DNA is TGTGCCAGCAGTGAGAGTCAGAATTATATTCGGGGCTACACCTTC.

The chain links TRBV7-3 to TRBJ2-5, with D maybe TRBD1 (7 bases). CDR3 length equals 14 residues. Germline lookup yields CDR1 SGHTA and CDR2 FQGTGA. V was shortened by 2 bases and J by 1 base, with 8 bases between the two germline ends. The CDR3 reads CASSLQGGQETQYF. Written as DNA, the CDR3 is TGTGCCAGCAGCTTACAGGGGGGCCAAGAGACCCAGTACTTC.

This clone was picked up one time. The V and J genes are TRBV19 and TRBJ2-1; TRBD2 aligns across 16 bases. V shed 3 bases, J shed 9 bases, and the junction held 17 bases outside the gene matches. The CDR3 has 20 amino acids. Looked up from germline, CDR1 is LNHDA and CDR2 is SQIVND (reference sequence). Here the CDR3 DNA reads TGTGCCAGTAGTATGGGGTTCGGGACTAGCGGGGGGGCCCCTACCCGTGAGCAGTTCTTC. This gives the protein CASSMGFGTSGGAPTREQFF.

The chain carries TRBV6-5 and TRBJ1-1; D call uncertain. This CDR3 is 13 amino acids long. Germline CDR1 is MNHEY and CDR2 is SVGAGI. Trimming pared 6 bases from V and 2 bases from J, leaving 10 bases between. CDR3 nucleotide sequence: TGTGCCAGCAGCGCAGGCTCTAACACTGAAGCTTTCTTT. This encodes CASSAGSNTEAFF.

The chain employs TRBV5-1 and TRBJ2-1; TRBD1 matches 7 bases. Looked up from germline, CDR1 is SGHRS and CDR2 is YFSETQ. The CDR3 loop spans 18 amino acids. Trimming cost V 0 bases and J 9 bases; bases outside gene matches: 18. In DNA form, the CDR3 reads TGCGCCAGCAGCTTGGTGGCGAACCAACCGACAGGGTTCGGTGAGCAGTTCTTC. Translating it yields CASSLVANQPTGFGEQFF. The whole variable domain, remainder taken from reference TRBV5-1 and TRBJ2-1, is KAGVTQTPRYLIKTRGQQVTLSCSPISGHRSVSWYQQTPGQGLQFLFEYFSETQRNKGNFPGRFSGRQFSNSRSEMNVSTLELGDSALYLCASSLVANQPTGFGEQFFGPGTRLTVL.

This chain links TRBV4-3 with TRBJ1-1, with D maybe TRBD1 (5 bases). Per the germline V gene, CDR1 is LGHNA and CDR2 is YSLEER. Trimming pared 1 base from V and 4 bases from J, leaving 13 bases between. CDR3 length equals 15 residues. The chain's CDR3 is CASSQVLGGSTEAFF. CDR3 sequence (DNA): TGCGCCAGCAGCCAAGTTCTTGGGGGGAGCACTGAAGCTTTCTTT.

V and J are TRBV28 and TRBJ1-2, with a tentative D call TRBD1 (5 bases). This CDR3 spans 14 amino acids. Trimming removed 4 bases from V and 2 bases from J, with 11 bases in between. Germline values: CDR1 MDHEN, CDR2 SYDVKM. The CDR3 protein is CASSYGTANYGYTF. The CDR3 region has the DNA TGTGCCAGCAGTTATGGGACGGCGAACTATGGCTACACCTTC.

This chain connects TRBV7-6 to TRBJ2-1, with a weak D call TRBD1 (6 bases). CDR3 length: 17 amino acids. Germline CDR1 SGHVS, CDR2 FNYEAQ. Trimming stripped 3 bases from V and 0 bases from J, with 15 bases between. CDR3 sequence: CASSFSSGAGSYNEQFF. In DNA form, the CDR3 reads TGTGCCAGCAGCTTCTCGTCAGGGGCAGGCTCCTACAATGAGCAGTTCTTC.